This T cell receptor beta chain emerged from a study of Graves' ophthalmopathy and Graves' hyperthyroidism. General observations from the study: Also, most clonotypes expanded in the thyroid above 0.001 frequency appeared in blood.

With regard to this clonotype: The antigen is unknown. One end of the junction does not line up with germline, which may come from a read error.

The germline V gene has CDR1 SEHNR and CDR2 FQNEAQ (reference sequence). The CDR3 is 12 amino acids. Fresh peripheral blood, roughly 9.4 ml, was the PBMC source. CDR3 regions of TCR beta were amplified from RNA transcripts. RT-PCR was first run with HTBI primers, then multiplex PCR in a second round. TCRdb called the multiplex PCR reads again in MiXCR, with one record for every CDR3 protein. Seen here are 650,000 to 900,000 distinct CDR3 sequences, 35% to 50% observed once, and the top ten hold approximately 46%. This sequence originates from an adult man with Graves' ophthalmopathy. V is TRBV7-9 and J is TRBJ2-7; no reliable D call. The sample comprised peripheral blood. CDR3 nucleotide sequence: TGTGTCAGCAGCTTAAGTGTCTACGAGCAGTACTTC. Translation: CVSSLSVYEQYF.